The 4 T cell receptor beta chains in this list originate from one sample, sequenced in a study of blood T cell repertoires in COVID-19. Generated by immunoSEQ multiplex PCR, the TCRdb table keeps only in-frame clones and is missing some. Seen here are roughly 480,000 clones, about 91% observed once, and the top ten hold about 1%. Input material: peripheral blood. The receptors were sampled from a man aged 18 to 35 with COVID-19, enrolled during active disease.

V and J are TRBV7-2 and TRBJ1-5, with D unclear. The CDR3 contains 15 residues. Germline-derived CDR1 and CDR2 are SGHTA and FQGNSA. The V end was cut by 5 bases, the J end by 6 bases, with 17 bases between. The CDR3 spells CASSLEGYAAQPQHF. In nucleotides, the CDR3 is TGTGCCAGCAGCCTGGAGGGCTACGCGGCTCAGCCCCAGCATTTT.

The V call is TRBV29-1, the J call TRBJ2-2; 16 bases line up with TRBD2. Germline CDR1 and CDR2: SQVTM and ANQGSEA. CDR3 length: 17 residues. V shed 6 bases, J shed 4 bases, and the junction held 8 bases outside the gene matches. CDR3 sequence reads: CSVMGLAGGLRTGELFF. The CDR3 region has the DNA TGCAGCGTAATGGGACTAGCGGGAGGGTTGCGCACCGGGGAGCTGTTTTTT.

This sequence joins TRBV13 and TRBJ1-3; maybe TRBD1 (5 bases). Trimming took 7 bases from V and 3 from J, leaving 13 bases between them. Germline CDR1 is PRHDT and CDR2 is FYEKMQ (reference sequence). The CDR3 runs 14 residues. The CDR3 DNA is TGTGCCAGCACTTTTAGGGGTGGTGGAAACACCATATATTTT. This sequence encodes CASTFRGGGNTIYF.

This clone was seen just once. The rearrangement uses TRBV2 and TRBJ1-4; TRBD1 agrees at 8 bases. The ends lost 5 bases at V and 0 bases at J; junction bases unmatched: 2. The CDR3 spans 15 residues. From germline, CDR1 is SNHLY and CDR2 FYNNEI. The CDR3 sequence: CASSLQGATNEKLFF. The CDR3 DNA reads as TGTGCCAGCAGTCTACAGGGGGCAACTAATGAAAAACTGTTTTTT.